This T cell receptor beta chain was recovered during a study of control samples from healthy donors and cancer patients. Sequencing was performed with immunoSEQ multiplex PCR; in TCRdb, only in-frame clones are kept and a portion is missing. The profile covers 100,000 to 150,000 clones, with more than 85% appearing a single time and about 1.8% taken by the ten largest. CDR3 size: 13 residues. Trimming shortened V by 1 base and J by 10 bases, and 11 bases separated the two germline ends. The source material was blood. V gene TRBV12-3 or TRBV12-4 combines with J gene TRBJ2-1; D gene ambiguous. The receptor's source is a man between 18 and 29 years old in good health. CDR3 in amino acids: CASSLDSLREQFF. CDR3 coding DNA: TGTGCCAGCAGTTTAGACAGTTTGAGAGAGCAGTTCTTC.